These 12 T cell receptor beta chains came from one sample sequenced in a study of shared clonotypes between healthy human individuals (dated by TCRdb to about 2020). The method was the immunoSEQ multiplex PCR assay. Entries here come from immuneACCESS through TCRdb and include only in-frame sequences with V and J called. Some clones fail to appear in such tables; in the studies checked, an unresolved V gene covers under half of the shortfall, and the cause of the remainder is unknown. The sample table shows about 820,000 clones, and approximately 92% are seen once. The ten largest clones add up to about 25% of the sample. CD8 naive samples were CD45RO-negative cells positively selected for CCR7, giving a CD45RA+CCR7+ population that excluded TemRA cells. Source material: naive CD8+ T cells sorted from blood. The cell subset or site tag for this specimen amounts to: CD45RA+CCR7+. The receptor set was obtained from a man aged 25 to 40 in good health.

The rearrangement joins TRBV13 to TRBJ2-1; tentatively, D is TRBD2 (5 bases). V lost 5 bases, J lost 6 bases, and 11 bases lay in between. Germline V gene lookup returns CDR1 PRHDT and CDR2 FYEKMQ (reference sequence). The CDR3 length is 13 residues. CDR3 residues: CASSLKDSNEQFF. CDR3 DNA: TGTGCCAGCAGCCTGAAGGACTCCAATGAGCAGTTCTTC.

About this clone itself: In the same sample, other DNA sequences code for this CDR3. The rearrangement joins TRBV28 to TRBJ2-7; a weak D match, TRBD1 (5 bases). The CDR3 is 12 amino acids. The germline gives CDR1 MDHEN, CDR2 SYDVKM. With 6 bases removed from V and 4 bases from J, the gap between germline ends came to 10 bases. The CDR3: CASSPDRYEQYF. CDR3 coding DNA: TGTGCCAGCAGCCCTGACAGATACGAGCAGTACTTC. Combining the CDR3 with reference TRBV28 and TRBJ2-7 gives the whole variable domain DVKVTQSSRYLVKRTGEKVFLECVQDMDHENMFWYRQDPGLGLRLIYFSYDVKMKEKGDIPEGYSVSREKKERFSLILESASTNQTSMYLCASSPDRYEQYFGPGTRLTVT.

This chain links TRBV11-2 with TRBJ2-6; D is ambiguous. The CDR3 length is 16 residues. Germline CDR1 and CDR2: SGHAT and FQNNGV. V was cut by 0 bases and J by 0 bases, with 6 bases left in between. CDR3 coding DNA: TGTGCCAGCAGCTTAGATCTGGTCTCTGGGGCCAACGTCCTGACTTTC. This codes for CASSLDLVSGANVLTF.

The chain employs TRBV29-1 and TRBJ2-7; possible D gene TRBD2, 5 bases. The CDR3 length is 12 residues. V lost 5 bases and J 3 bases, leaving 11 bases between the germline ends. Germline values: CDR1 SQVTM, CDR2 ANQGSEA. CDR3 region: CSVWTEFYEQYF. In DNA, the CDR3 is TGCAGCGTTTGGACTGAGTTCTACGAGCAGTACTTC.

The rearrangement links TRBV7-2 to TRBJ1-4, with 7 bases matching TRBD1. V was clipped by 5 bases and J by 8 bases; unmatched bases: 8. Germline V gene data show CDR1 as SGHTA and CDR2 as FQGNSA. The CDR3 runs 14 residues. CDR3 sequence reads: CASSLRTGREKLFF. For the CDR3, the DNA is TGTGCCAGCAGCCTCCGGACAGGCCGGGAAAAACTGTTTTTT. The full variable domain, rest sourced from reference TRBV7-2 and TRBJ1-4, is GAGVSQSPSNKVTEKGKDVELRCDPISGHTALYWYRQSLGQGLEFLIYFQGNSAPDKSGLPSDRFSAERTGGSVSTLTIQRTQQEDSAVYLCASSLRTGREKLFFGSGTQLSVL.

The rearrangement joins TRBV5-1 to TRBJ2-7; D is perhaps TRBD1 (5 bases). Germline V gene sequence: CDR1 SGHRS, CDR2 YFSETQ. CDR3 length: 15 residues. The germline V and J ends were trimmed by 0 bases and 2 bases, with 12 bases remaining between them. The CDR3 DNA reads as TGCGCCAGCAGCTTGGCAGCGACAGCAACCTACGAGCAGTACTTC. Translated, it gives CASSLAATATYEQYF. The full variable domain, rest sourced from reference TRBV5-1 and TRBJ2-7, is KAGVTQTPRYLIKTRGQQVTLSCSPISGHRSVSWYQQTPGQGLQFLFEYFSETQRNKGNFPGRFSGRQFSNSRSEMNVSTLELGDSALYLCASSLAATATYEQYFGPGTRLTVT.

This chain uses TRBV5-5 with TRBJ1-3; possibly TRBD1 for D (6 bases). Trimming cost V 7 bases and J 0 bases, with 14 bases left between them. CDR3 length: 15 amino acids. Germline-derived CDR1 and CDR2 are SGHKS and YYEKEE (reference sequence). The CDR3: CASGNTGFSGNTIYF. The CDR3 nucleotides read TGTGCCAGCGGCAATACAGGGTTCTCTGGAAACACCATATATTTT.

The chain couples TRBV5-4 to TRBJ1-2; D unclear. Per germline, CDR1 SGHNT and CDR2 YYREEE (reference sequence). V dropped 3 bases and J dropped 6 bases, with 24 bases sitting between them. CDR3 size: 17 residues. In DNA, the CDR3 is TGTGCCAGCAGCTCGATCTGGGAGGAAAACGGAAAAGATGGCTACACCTTC. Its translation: CASSSIWEENGKDGYTF.

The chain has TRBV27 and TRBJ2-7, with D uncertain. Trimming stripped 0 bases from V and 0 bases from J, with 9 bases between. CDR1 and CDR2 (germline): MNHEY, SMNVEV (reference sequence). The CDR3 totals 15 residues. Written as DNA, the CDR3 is TGTGCCAGCAGTTTATCCACACGGAGCTCCTACGAGCAGTACTTC. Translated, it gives CASSLSTRSSYEQYF.

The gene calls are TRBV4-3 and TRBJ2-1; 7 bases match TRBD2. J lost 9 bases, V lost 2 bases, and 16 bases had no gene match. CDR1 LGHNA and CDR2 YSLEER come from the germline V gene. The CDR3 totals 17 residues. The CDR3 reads CASSQYLGLADGGEQFF. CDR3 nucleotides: TGCGCCAGCAGCCAATACTTGGGGCTAGCGGATGGCGGTGAGCAGTTCTTC.

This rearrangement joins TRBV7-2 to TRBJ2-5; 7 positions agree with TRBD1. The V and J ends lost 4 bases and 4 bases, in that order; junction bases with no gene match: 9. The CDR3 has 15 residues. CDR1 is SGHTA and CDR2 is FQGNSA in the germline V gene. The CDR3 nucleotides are TGTGCCAGCAGCTCATGGGACAGTGCAGGAGAGACCCAGTACTTC. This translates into CASSSWDSAGETQYF.

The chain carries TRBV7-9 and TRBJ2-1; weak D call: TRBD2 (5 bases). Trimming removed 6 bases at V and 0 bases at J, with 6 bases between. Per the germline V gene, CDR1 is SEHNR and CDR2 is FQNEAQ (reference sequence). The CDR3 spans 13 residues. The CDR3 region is CASRLVSYNEQFF. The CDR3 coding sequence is TGTGCCAGCAGACTAGTCTCCTACAATGAGCAGTTCTTC.